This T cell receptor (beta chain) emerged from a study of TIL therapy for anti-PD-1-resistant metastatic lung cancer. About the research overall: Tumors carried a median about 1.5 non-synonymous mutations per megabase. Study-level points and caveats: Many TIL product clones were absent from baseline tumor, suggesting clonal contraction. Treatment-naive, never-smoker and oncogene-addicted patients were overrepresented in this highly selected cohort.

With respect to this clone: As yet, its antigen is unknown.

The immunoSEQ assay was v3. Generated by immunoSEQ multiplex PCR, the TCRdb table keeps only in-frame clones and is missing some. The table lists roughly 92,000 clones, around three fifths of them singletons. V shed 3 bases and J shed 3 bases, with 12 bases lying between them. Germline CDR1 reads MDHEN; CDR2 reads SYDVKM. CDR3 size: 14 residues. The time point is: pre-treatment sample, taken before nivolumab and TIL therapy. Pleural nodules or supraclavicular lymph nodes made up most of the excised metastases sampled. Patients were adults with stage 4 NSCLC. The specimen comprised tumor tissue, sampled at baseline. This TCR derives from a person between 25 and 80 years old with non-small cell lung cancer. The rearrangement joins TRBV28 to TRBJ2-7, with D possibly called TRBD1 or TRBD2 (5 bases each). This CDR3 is CASSFGGLGYEQYF. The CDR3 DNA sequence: TGTGCCAGCAGTTTTGGGGGTTTGGGCTACGAGCAGTACTTC. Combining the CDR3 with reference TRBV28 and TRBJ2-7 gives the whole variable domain DVKVTQSSRYLVKRTGEKVFLECVQDMDHENMFWYRQDPGLGLRLIYFSYDVKMKEKGDIPEGYSVSREKKERFSLILESASTNQTSMYLCASSFGGLGYEQYFGPGTRLTVT.